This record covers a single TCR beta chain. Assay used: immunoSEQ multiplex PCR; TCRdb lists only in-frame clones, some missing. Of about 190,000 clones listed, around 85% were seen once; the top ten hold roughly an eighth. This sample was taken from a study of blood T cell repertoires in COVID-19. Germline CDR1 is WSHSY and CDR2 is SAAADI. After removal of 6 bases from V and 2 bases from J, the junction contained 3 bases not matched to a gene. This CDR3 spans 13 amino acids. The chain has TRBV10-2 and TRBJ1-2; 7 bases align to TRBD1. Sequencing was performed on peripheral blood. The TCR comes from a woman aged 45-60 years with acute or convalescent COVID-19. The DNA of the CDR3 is TGCGCCAGCAGCAGGGGGTCCAACTATGGCTACACCTTC. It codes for CASSRGSNYGYTF.